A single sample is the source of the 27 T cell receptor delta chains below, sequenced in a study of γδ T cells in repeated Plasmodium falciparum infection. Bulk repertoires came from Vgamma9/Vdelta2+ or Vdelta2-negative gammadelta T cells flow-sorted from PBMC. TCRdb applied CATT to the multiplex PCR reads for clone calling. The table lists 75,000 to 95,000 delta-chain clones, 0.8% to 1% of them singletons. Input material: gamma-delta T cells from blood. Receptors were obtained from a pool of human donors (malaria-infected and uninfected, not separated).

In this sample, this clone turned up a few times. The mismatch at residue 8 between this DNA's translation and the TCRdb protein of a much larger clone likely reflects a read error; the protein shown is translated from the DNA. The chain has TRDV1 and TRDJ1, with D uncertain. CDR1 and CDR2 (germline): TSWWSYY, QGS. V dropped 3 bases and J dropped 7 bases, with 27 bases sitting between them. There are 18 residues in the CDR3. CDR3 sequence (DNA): TGTGCTCTTGGGGATACTCTCGCGGCGAACAGTAAATCCAGTAAACTCATCTTT. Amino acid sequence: CALGDTLAANSKSSKLIF.

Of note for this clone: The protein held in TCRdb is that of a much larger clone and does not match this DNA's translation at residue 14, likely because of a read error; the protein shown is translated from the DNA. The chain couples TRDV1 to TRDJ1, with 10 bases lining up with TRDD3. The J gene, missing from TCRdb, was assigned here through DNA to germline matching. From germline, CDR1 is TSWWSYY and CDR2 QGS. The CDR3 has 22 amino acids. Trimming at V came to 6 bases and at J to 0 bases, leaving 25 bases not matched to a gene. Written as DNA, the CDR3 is TGTGCTCTTGGCCTACTTCCTATTCGATACTGGGGGATGCTAGGTTACACCGATAAACTCATCTTT. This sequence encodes CALGLLPIRYWGMLGYTDKLIF.

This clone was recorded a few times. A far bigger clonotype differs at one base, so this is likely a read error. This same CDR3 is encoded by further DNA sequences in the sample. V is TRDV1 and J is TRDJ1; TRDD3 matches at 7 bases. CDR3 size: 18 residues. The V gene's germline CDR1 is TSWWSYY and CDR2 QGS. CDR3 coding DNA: TGTGCTCTTGGGGAACTTCCGGTGGGGGACGACTACACCGATAAGCTCATCTTT. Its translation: CALGELPVGDDYTDKLIF.

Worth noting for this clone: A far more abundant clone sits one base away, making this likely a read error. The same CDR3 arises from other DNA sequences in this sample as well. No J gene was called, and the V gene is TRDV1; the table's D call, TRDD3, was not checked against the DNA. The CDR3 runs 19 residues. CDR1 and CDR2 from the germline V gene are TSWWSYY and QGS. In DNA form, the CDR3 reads TGTGCTCTTGGGGAACACACTTCCCTCTGGGGGATACACGCCGATAAGCTCATCTTT. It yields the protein CALGEHTSLWGIHADKLIF.

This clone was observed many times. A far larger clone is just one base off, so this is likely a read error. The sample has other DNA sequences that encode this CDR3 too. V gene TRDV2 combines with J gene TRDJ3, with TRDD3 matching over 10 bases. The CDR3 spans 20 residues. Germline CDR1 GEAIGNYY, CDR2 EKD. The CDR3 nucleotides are TGTGCCTGCGACAGTACTGGGGGATCTAGGAGCTCCTGGGACACCCGACAGATGTTTTTC. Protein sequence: CACDSTGGSRSSWDTRQMFF.

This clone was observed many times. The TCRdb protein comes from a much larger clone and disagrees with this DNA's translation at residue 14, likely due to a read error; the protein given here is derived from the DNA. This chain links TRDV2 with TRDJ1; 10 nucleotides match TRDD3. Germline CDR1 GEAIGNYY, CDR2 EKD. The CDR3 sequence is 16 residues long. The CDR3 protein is CACDPLGDKYTDKPIF. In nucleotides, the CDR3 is TGTGCCTGTGACCCTCTGGGGGATAAGTACACCGATAAACCCATCTTT.

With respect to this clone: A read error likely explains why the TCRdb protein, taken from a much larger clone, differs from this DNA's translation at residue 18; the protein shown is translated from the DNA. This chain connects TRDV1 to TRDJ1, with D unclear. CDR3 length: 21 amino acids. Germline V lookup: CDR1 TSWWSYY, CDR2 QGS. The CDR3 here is CALGERLENLLSPYYTDNLIF. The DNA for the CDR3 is TGTGCTCTTGGGGAACGCCTTGAGAACTTACTGAGCCCTTATTACACCGATAACCTCATCTTT.

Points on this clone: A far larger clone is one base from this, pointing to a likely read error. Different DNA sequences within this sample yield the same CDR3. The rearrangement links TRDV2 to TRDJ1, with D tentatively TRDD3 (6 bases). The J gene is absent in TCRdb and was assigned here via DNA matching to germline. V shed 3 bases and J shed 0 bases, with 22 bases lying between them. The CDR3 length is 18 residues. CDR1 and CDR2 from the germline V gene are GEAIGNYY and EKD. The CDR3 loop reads CACDPKVLGATYTDKLIF. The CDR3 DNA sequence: TGTGCCTGTGACCCGAAGGTACTGGGAGCTACGTACACCGATAAACTCATCTTT.

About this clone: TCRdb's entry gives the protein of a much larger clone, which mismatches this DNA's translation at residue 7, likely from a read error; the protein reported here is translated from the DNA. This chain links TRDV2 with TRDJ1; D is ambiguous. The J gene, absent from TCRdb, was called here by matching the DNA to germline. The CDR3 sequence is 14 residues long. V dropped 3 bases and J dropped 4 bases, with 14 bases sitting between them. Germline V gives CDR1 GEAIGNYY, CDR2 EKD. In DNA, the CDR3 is TGTGCCTGTGACCCGTACGAACGATACGATAAACTCATCTTT. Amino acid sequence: CACDPYERYDKLIF.

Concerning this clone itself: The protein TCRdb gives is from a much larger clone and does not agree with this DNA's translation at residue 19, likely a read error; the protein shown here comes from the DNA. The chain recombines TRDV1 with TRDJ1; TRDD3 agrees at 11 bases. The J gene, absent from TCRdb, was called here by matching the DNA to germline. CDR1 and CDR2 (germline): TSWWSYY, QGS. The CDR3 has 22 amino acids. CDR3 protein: CALGDLFPTGGNGGYGTDRLIF. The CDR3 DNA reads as TGTGCTCTTGGGGATTTATTTCCTACGGGGGGCAATGGGGGATACGGTACCGATAGACTCATCTTT.

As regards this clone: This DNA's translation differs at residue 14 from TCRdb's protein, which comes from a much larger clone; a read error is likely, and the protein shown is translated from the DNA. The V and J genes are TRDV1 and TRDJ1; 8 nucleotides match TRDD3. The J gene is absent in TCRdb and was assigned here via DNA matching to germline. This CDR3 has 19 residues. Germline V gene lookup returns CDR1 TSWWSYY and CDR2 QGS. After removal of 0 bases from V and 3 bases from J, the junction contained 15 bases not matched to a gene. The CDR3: CALGELSGGLAREADKLIF. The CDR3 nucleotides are TGTGCTCTTGGGGAACTTTCTGGGGGACTAGCCCGGGAGGCCGATAAACTCATCTTT.

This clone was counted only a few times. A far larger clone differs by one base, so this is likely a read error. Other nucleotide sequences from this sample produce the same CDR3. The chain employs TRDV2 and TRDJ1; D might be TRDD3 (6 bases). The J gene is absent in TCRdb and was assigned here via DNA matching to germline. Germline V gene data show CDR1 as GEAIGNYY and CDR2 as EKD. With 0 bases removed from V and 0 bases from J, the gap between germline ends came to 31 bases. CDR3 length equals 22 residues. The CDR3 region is CACDTGGPDTGGRAPYTDKLIF. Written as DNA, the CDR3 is TGTGCCTGTGACACCGGAGGCCCGGATACTGGAGGACGCGCACCGTACACCGATAAACTCATCTTT.

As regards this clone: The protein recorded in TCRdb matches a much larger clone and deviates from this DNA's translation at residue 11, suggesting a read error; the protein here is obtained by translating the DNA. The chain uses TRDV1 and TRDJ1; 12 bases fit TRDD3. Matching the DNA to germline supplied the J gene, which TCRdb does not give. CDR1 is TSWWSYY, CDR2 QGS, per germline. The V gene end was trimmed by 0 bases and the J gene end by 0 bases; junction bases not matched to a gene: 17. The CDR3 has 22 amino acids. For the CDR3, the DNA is TGTGCTCTTGGGGAACTGGGATCAAGTCGTGCTGGGGGATACGTCGACACCGATAAACTCATCTTT. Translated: CALGELGSSRAGGYVDTDKLIF.

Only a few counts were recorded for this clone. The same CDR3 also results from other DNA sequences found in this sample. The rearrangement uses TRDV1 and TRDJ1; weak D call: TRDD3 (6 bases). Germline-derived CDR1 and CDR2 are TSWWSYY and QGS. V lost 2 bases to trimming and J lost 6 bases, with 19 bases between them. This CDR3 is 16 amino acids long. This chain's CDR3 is CALGEMGGGSLHKLIF. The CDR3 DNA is TGTGCTCTTGGGGAAATGGGTGGGGGGTCGCTCCATAAACTCATCTTT.

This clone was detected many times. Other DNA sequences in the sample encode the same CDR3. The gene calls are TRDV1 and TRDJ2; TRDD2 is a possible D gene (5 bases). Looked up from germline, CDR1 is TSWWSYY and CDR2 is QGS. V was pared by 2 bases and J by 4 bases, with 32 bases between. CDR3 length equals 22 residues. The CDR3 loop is CALGERAYGGAIIPLSTAQLFF. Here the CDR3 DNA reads TGTGCTCTTGGGGAAAGGGCCTACGGAGGTGCCATCATACCACTCTCGACAGCACAACTCTTCTTT.

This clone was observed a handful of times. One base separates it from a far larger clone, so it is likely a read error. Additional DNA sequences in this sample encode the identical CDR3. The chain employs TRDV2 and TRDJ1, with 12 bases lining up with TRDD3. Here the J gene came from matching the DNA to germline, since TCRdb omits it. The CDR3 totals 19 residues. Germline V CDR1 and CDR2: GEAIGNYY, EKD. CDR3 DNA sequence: TGCGCCTGTGACGCCTATTCCCCTGGGGGATACGCCGGGACCGATAAACTCATCTTT. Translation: CACDAYSPGGYAGTDKLIF.

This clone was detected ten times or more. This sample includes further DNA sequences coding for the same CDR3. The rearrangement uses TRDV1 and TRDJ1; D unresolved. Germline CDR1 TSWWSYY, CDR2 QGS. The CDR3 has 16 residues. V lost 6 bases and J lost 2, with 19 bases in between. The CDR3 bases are TGTGCTCTTGGAACTCTTGAAGGCATTCCGACCGATAAACTCATCTTT. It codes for CALGTLEGIPTDKLIF.

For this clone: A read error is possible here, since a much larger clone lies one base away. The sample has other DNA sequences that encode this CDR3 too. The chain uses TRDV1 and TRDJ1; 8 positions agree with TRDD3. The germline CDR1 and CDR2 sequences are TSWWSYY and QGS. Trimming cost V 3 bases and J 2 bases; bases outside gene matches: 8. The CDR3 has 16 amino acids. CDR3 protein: CALGDRTGGYTDKLIF. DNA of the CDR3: TGTGCTCTTGGGGACCGGACTGGGGGGTATACCGATAAACTCATCTTT.

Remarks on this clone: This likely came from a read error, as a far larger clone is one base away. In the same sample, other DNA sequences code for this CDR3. CDR3 residues: CACDTKRMLLGDTGPYTDKLIF. CDR3 sequence (DNA): TGTGCCTGTGACACGAAGCGGATGCTACTGGGGGATACAGGCCCCTACACCGATAAACTCATCTTT. J is TRDJ1 and V is TRDV2, with TRDD3 matching over 12 bases. TCRdb leaves out the J gene; it was filled in here by matching the DNA to germline. J was trimmed by 0 bases and V by 1 base; bases with no gene match: 20. The length of the CDR3 is 22 residues. Looked up from germline, CDR1 is GEAIGNYY and CDR2 is EKD.

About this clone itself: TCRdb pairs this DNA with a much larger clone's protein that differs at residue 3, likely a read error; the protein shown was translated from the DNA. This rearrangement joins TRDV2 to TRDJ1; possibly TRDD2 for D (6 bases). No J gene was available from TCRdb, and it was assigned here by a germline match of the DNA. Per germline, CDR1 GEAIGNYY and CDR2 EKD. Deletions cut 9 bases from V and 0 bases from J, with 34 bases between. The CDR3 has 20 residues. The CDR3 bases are TGTGCCCGCAAGCTCTACACTCCTTCCCGGGGACTTATTTACACCGATAAACTCATCTTT. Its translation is CARKLYTPSRGLIYTDKLIF.

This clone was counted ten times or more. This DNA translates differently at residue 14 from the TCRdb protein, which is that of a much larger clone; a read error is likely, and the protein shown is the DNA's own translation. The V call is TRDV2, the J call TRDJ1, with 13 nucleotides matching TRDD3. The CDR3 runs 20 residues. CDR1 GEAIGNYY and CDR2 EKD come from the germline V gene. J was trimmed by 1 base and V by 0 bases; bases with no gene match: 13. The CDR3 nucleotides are TGTGCCTGTGACACCCTGGTACTGGGGGATACGCGGAAGGGCACCGATAAACTCATCTTT. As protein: CACDTLVLGDTRKGTDKLIF.

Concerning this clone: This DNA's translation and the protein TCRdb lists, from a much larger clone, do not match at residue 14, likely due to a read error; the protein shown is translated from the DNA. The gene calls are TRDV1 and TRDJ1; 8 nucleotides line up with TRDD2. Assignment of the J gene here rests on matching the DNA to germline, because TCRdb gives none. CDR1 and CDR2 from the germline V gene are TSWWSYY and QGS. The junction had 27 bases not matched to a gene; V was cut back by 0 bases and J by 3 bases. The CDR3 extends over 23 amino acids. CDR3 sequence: CALGELDASYNPGELGRPDKLIF. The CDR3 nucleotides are TGTGCTCTTGGGGAACTAGATGCTTCCTACAACCCTGGGGAATTGGGCCGCCCCGATAAACTCATCTTT.

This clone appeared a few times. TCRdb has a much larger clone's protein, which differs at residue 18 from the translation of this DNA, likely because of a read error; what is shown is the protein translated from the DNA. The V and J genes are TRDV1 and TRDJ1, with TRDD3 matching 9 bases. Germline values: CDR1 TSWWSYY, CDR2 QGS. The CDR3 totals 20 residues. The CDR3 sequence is CALGEPASVVWGIYTDKPIF. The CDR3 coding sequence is TGTGCTCTTGGGGAACCAGCCTCAGTAGTCTGGGGGATTTACACCGATAAACCCATCTTT.

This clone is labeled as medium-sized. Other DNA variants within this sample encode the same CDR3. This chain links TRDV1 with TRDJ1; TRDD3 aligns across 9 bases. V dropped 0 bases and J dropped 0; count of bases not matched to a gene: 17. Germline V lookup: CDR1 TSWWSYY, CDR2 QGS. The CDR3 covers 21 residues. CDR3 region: CALGELVARWGIDRYTDKLIF. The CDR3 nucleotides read TGTGCTCTTGGGGAACTAGTTGCAAGGTGGGGGATAGATAGGTACACCGATAAACTCATCTTT.

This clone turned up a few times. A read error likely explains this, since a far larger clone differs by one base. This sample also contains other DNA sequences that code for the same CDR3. In DNA form, the CDR3 reads TGCGCCTGTGACCGTAGGCCTTCCTGTACTGGGGGAAGTGATAAACTCATCTTT. Residues: CACDRRPSCTGGSDKLIF. V usage is TRDV2 and J usage is TRDJ1, with 9 bases matching TRDD3. No J gene was available from TCRdb, and it was assigned here by a germline match of the DNA. The CDR3 totals 18 residues. CDR1 is GEAIGNYY, CDR2 EKD, per germline.

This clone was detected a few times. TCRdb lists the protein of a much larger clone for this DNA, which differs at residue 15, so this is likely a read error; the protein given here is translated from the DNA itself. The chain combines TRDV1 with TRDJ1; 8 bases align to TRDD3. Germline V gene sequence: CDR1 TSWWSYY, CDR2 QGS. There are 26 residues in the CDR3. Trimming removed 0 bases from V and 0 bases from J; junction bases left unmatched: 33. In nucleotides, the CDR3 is TGTGCTCTTGGGGAACTGTTCGGGGGGCCAGTCTTGACTGCGAACTGGGGGTTACCTTACACCGATAAACTCATCTTT. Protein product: CALGELFGGPVLTANWGLPYTDKLIF.

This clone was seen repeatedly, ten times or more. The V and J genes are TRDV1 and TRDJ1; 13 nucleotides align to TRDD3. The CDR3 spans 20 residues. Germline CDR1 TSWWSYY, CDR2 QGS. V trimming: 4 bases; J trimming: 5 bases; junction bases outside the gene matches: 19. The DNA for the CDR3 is TGTGCTCTTGGGGCCCTTACTGGGGGATACGCCTTGAACGTGGTGGATAAACTCATCTTT. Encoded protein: CALGALTGGYALNVVDKLIF.